The 9 T cell receptor beta chains listed next were all sequenced from one sample in a study of Ad26.COV2.S vaccination and SARS-CoV-2 variants. Treatment in this sample: around 19 received Ad26.COV2.S at low or high dose, single or two shots; a few received placebo; per-sample allocation not given. The study sampled participants on day 63 after the first vaccine or placebo injection. Clones were sequenced by immunoSEQ multiplex PCR, and TCRdb holds only the in-frame ones, with some missing. This sample has hundreds of thousands of clones, with 87% found just once. The sequencing used peripheral blood, collected in a trial of Ad26.COV2.S vaccine versus placebo. Receptors were obtained from a person aged 18-60 years who received the Ad26.COV2.S COVID-19 vaccine or a placebo.

The rearrangement uses TRBV5-6 and TRBJ1-3; 9 nucleotides match TRBD1. The CDR3 has 16 amino acids. Per the germline V gene, CDR1 is SGHDT and CDR2 is YYEEEE. V was pared by 4 bases and J by 1 base, with 6 bases of the junction left unmatched. The CDR3 protein is CASSIGTGNSGNTIYF. In DNA form, the CDR3 reads TGTGCCAGCAGCATAGGGACAGGGAATTCTGGAAACACCATATATTTT.

This chain uses TRBV5-4 with TRBJ2-1; D unresolved. V was pared by 4 bases and J by 3 bases, with 14 bases between. The CDR3 is 15 amino acids. Germline V gene lookup returns CDR1 SGHNT and CDR2 YYREEE (reference sequence). The chain's CDR3 is CASSEGWGVYNEQFF. CDR3 sequence (DNA): TGTGCCAGCAGCGAAGGGTGGGGTGTCTACAATGAGCAGTTCTTC.

This rearrangement joins TRBV7-9 to TRBJ2-7; D unclear. Trimming pared 0 bases from V and 1 base from J, leaving 7 bases between. The CDR3 runs 14 residues. Per the germline V gene, CDR1 is SEHNR and CDR2 is FQNEAQ (reference sequence). CDR3 in amino acids: CASSLAGSSYEQYF. The CDR3 region has the DNA TGTGCCAGCAGCTTAGCGGGTTCGTCCTACGAGCAGTACTTC.

About this clone itself: This same CDR3 is encoded by further DNA sequences in the sample. The chain combines TRBV7-3 with TRBJ1-1, with D hard to call. The V end was cut by 0 bases, the J end by 2 bases, with 4 bases between. Germline V gene data show CDR1 as SGHTA and CDR2 as FQGTGA. This CDR3 region has 13 residues. In nucleotides, the CDR3 is TGTGCCAGCAGCTTAACAGTCAACACTGAAGCTTTCTTT. Translating it yields CASSLTVNTEAFF.

The CDR3 reads CASSAPGVGVREAFF. CDR3 in DNA: TGTGCCAGCAGTGCCCCCGGAGTAGGGGTGCGTGAAGCTTTCTTT. The rearrangement joins TRBV2 to TRBJ1-1, with D possibly being TRBD1 (5 bases). Germline V gene lookup returns CDR1 SNHLY and CDR2 FYNNEI. Trimming pared 4 bases from V and 7 bases from J, leaving 19 bases between. The CDR3 is 15 amino acids.

The chain has TRBV18 and TRBJ1-2, with D unclear. The germline CDR1 and CDR2 sequences are KGHSH and LQKENI. The CDR3 runs 15 residues. Trimming shortened V by 2 bases and J by 3 bases, and 13 bases separated the two germline ends. The CDR3 is CASSPGRRWDYGYTF. For the CDR3, the DNA is TGTGCCAGCTCACCAGGCCGGCGATGGGACTATGGCTACACCTTC.

A word on this clone: Other nucleotide sequences in the sample specify the same CDR3. The CDR3 region has the DNA TGTGCCAGCAGCGTCGAAGGGAACACTGAAGCTTTCTTT. Translating it yields CASSVEGNTEAFF. The chain joins TRBV9 to TRBJ1-1; no reliable D call. The CDR3 spans 13 residues. V was shortened by 2 bases and J by 1 base, with 6 bases between the two germline ends. Germline CDR1 SGDLS, CDR2 YYNGEE.

This clone was detected only a few times. V and J are TRBV6-5 and TRBJ2-3; D possibly corresponds to TRBD1 (5 bases). The germline gives CDR1 MNHEY, CDR2 SVGAGI. Trimming removed 8 bases at V and 5 bases at J, with 5 bases between. This CDR3 has 10 residues. The CDR3 is CASGQDTQYF. CDR3 DNA: TGTGCCAGCGGACAAGATACGCAGTATTTT.

This chain connects TRBV7-2 to TRBJ2-7, with a weak D call TRBD1 (7 bases). Germline assignment: CDR1 SGHTA and CDR2 FQGNSA. CDR3 length: 14 amino acids. V was pared by 3 bases and J by 5 bases, with 14 bases between. CDR3 region: CASSFQGGRDEQYF. The CDR3 DNA follows: TGTGCCAGCAGCTTCCAGGGGGGCCGGGACGAGCAGTACTTC.